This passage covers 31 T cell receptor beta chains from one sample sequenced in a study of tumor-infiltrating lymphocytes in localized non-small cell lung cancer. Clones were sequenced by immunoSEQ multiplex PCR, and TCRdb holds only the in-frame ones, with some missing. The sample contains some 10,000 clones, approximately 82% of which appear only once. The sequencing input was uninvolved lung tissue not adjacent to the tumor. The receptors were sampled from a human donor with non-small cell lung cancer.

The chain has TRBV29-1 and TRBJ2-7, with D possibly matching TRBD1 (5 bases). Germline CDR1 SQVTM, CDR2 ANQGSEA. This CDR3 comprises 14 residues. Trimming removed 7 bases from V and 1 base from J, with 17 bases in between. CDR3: CSASKGALSYEQYF. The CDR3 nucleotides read TGCAGCGCCTCTAAAGGGGCTCTGTCCTACGAGCAGTACTTC.

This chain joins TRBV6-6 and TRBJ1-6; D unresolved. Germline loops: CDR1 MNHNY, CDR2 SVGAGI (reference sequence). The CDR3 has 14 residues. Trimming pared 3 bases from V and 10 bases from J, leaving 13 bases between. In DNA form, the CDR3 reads TGTGCCAGCAGTTATCTTACAGAAGGATCACCCCTCCACTTT. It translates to CASSYLTEGSPLHF.

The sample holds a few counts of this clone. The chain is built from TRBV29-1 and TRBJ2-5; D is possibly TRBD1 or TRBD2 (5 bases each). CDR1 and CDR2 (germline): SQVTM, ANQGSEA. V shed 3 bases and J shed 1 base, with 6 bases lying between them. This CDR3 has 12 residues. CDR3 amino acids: CSVEGVQETQYF. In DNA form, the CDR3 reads TGCAGCGTTGAGGGGGTCCAAGAGACCCAGTACTTC. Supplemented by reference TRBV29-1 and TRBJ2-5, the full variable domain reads SAVISQKPSRDICQRGTSLTIQCQVDSQVTMMFWYRQQPGQSLTLIATANQGSEATYESGFVIDKFPISRPNLTFSTLTVSNMSPEDSSIYLCSVEGVQETQYFGPGTRLLVL.

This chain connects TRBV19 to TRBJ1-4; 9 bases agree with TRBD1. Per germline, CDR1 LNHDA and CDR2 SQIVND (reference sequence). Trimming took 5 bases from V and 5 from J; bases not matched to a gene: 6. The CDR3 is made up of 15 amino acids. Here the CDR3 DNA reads TGTGCCAGTAGTCCCCAGACAGGGGGAAATGAAAAACTGTTTTTT. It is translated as CASSPQTGGNEKLFF.

CDR3 nucleotides: TGTGCCAGTAGTACGCAGGGGGCTGGCGATGAGCAGTTCTTC. Translating it yields CASSTQGAGDEQFF. The chain recombines TRBV19 with TRBJ2-1, with TRBD1 identical over 8 bases. The CDR3 spans 14 residues. Germline V gene data show CDR1 as LNHDA and CDR2 as SQIVND (reference sequence). J gave up 8 bases and V 4 bases, and 7 bases lay outside the gene matches.

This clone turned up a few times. In DNA form, the CDR3 reads TGTGCTAGTGGTTTGGACGGGGGACAGGGAAAAGAGACCCAGTACTTC. Amino acids: CASGLDGGQGKETQYF. The V gene is TRBV12-5, the J gene TRBJ2-5; the match to TRBD1 covers 9 bases. CDR3 length: 16 residues. J gave up 3 bases and V 1 base, and 6 bases lay outside the gene matches. The germline V gene has CDR1 LGHNT and CDR2 FRNRAP.

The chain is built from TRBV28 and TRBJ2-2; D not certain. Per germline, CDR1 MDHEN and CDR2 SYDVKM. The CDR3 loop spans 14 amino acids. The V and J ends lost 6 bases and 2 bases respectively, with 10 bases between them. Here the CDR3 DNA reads TGTGCCAGCAGGGGCTGGATTAACACCGGGGAGCTGTTTTTT. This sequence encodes CASRGWINTGELFF.

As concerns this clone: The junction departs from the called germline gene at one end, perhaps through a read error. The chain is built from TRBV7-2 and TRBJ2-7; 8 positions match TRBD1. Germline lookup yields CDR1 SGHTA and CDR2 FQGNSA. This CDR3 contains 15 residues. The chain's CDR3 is CASSSYGTGSFEQYF. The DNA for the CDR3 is TGTGCCAGCAGCTCATACGGGACAGGTTCCTTCGAGCAGTACTTC.

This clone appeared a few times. CDR3 bases: TGTGCCAGCGGGGGGGGAATGGATACGCAGTATTTT. It is translated as CASGGGMDTQYF. The chain carries TRBV6-1 and TRBJ2-3; TRBD2 matches at 7 bases. The V gene end was trimmed by 8 bases and the J gene end by 6 bases; junction bases not matched to a gene: 5. The CDR3 length is 12 residues. Germline assignment: CDR1 MNHNS and CDR2 SASEGT.

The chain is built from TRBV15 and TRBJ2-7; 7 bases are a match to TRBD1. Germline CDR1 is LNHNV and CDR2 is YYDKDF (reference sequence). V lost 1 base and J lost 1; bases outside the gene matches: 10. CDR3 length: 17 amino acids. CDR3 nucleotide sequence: TGTGCCACCAGCAGAGGGAGACAGGGATCCACATCCTACGAGCAGTACTTC. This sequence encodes CATSRGRQGSTSYEQYF.

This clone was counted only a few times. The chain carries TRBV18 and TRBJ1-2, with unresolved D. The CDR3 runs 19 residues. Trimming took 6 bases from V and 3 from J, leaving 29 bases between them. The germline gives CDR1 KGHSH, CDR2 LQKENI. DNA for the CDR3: TGTGCCAGCTCCCCAAGCGAAGGCTATGTACGTACGAGTGACTATGGCTACACCTTC. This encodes CASSPSEGYVRTSDYGYTF.

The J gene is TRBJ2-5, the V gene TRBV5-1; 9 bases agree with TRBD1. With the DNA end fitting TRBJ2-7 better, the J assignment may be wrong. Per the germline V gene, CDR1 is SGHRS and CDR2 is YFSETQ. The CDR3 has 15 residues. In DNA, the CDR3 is TGCGCCACCACCCCGGGGGACAGGGAGTCCCACGAGCAGTACTTC. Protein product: CATTPGDRESHEQYF.

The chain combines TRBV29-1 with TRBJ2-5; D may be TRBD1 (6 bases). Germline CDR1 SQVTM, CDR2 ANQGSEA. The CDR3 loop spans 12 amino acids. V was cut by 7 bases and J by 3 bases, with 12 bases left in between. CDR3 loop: CSGGRQEETQYF. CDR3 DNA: TGCAGCGGCGGAAGACAGGAAGAGACCCAGTACTTC.

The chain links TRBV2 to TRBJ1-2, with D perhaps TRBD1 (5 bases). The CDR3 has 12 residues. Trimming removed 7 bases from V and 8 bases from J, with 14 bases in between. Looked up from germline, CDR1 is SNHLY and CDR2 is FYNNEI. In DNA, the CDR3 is TGTGCCAGCACCCCGGAGAGGGGAGGCTACACCTTC. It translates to CASTPERGGYTF.

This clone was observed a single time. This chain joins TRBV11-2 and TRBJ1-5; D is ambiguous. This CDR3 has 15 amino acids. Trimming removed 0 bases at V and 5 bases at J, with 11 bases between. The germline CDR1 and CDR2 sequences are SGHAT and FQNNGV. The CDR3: CASSLDLTADQPQHF. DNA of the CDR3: TGTGCCAGCAGCTTAGATCTGACGGCCGATCAGCCCCAGCATTTT. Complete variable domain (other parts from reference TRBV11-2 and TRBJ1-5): EAGVAQSPRYKIIEKRQSVAFWCNPISGHATLYWYQQILGQGPKLLIQFQNNGVVDDSQLPKDRFSAERLKGVDSTLKIQPAKLEDSAVYLCASSLDLTADQPQHFGDGTRLSIL.

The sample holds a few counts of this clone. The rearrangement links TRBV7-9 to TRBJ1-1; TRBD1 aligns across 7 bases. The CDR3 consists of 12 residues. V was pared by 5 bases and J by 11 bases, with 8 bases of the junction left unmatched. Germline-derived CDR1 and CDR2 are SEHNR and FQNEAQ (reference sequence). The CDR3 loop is CASSHDRVHAFF. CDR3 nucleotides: TGTGCCAGCAGCCACGACAGGGTCCATGCTTTCTTT.

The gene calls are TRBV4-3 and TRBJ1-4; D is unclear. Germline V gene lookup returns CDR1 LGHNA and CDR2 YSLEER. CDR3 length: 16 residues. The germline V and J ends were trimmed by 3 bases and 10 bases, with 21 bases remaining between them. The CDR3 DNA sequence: TGCGCCAGCAGCCAGGGATGGGTAAACCGGGAGCGAAAACTGTTTTTT. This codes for CASSQGWVNRERKLFF.

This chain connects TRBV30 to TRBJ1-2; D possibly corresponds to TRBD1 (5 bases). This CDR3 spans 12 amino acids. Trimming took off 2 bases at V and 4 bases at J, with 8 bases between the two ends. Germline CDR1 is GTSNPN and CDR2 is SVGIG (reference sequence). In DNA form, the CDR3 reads TGTGCCTGGAGTCCCAGGGCCTATGGCTACACCTTC. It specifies CAWSPRAYGYTF. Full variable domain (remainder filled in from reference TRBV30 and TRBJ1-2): SQTIHQWPATLVQPVGSPLSLECTVEGTSNPNLYWYRQAAGRGLQLLFYSVGIGQISSEVPQNLSASRPQDRQFILSSKKLLLSDSGFYLCAWSPRAYGYTFGSGTRLTVV.

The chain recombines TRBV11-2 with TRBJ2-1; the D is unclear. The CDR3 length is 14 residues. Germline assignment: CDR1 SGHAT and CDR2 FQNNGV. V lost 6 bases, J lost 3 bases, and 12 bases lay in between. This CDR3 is CASSQSGVYNEQFF. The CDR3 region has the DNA TGTGCCAGCAGTCAAAGTGGGGTCTACAATGAGCAGTTCTTC.

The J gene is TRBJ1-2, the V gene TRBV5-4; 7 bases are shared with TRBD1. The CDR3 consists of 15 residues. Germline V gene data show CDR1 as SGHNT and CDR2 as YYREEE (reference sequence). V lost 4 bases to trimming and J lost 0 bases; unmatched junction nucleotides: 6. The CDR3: CASSRGQVPNYGYTF. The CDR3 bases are TGTGCCAGCAGCCGTGGACAGGTTCCTAACTATGGCTACACCTTC. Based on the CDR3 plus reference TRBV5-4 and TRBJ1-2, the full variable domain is ETGVTQSPTHLIKTRGQQVTLRCSSQSGHNTVSWYQQALGQGPQFIFQYYREEENGRGNFPPRFSGLQFPNYSSELNVNALELDDSALYLCASSRGQVPNYGYTFGSGTRLTVV.

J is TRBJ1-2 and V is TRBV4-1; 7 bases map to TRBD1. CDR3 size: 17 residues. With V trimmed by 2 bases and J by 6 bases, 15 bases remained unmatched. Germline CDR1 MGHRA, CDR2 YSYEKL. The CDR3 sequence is CASSQLGVGDRVHGYTF. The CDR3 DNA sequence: TGCGCCAGCAGCCAACTTGGGGTTGGAGACAGGGTGCATGGCTACACCTTC.

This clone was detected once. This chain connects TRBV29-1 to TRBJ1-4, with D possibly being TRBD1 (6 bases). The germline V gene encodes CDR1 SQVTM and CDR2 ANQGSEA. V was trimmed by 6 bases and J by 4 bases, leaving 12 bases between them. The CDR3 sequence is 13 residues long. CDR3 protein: CSVQGQGNEKLFF. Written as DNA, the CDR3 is TGCAGCGTCCAGGGGCAGGGTAATGAAAAACTGTTTTTT.

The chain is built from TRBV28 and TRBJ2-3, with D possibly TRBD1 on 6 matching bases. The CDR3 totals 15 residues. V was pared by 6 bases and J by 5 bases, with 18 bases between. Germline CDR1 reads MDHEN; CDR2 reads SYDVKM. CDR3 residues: CASRGDTGGGDTQYF. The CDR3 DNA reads TGTGCCAGCAGAGGGGACACCGGAGGTGGAGATACGCAGTATTTT.

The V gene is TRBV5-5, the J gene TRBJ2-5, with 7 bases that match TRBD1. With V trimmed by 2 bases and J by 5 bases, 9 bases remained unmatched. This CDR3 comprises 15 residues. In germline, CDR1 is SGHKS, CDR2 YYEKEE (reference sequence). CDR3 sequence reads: CASSLQTGNWETQYF. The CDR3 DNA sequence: TGTGCCAGCAGCTTACAGACAGGGAACTGGGAGACCCAGTACTTC. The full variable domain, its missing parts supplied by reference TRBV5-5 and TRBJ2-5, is DAGVTQSPTHLIKTRGQQVTLRCSPISGHKSVSWYQQVLGQGPQFIFQYYEKEERGRGNFPDRFSARQFPNYSSELNVNALLLGDSALYLCASSLQTGNWETQYFGPGTRLLVL.

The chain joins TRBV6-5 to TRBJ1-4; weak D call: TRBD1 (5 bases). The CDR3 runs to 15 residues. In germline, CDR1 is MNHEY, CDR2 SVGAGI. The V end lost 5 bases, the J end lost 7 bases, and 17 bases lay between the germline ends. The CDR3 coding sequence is TGTGCCAGCAGTCCATTAACCGGGGCGAGTGAAAAACTGTTTTTT. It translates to CASSPLTGASEKLFF.

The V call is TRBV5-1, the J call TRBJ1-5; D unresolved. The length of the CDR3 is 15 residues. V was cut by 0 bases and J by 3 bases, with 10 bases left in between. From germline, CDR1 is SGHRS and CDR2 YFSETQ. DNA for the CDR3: TGCGCCAGCAGCTTGGGGGGTTCCGACAATCAGCCCCAGCATTTT. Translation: CASSLGGSDNQPQHF.

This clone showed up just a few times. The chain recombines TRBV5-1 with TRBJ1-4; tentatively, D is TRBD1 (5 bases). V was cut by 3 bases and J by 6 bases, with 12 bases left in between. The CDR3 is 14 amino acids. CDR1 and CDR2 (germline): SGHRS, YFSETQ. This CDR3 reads CASSSGGTDEKLFF. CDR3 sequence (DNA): TGCGCCAGCAGCTCCGGAGGGACGGATGAAAAACTGTTTTTT.

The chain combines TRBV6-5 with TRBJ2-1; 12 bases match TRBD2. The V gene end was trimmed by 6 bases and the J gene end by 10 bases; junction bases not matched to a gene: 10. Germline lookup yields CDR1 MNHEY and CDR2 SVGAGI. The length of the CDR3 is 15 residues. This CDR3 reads CASSLSGLAGSEQFF. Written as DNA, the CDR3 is TGTGCCAGCAGCCTATCGGGACTAGCGGGTTCCGAGCAGTTCTTC.

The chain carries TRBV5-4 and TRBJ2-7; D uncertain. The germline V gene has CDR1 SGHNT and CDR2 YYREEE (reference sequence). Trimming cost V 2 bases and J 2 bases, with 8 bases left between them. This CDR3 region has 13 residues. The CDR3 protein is CASSFFMAYEQYF. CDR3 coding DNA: TGTGCCAGCAGCTTCTTTATGGCCTACGAGCAGTACTTC.

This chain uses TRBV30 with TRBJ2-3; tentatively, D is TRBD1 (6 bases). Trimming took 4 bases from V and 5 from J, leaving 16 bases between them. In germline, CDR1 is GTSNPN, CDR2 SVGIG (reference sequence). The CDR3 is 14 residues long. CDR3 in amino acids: CAWTPPGHRDTQYF. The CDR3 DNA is TGTGCCTGGACCCCCCCGGGACATCGAGATACGCAGTATTTT.

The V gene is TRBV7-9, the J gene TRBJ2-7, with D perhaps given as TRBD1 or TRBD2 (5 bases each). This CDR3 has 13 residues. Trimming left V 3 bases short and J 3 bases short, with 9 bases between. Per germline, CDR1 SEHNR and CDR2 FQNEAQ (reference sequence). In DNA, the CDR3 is TGTGCCAGCAGCTTGGGACCCAACTACGAGCAGTACTTC. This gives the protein CASSLGPNYEQYF.